The rows below give T cell receptor beta chains drawn from one sample of a study of identical twins. TCRdb re-called the 5' RACE reads through MiXCR, storing one row per CDR3 protein. The data show around 300,000 distinct CDR3 sequences, about 8% seen once. In addition, the sample was reused for a study of yellow fever vaccine responses in identical twins.

Sequenced: memory (CD45RO+) T cells sorted from blood. All receptors come from a woman between 18 and 30 years old in good health. Each CDR3 is given with its conserved first and last residue. Each record gives: CDR3 DNA, CDR3 protein, CDR3 length, clone size, V gene, D gene, J gene. The D gene is left open where the match is weak. A clone size is listed for some rows: how often the clone was seen (once, few, many), or a class if it is expanded.

CDR3nt: TGTGCCATCAGTGAGTCCTCAACCACGGGCAACTATGGCTACACCTTC
CDR3aa: CAISESSTTGNYGYTF
len: 16
abundance: few
v_gene: TRBV10-3
d_gene: -
j_gene: TRBJ1-2

CDR3nt: TGTGCCAGCAGTCGGTCCGGGGGAGAGACCCAGTACTTC
CDR3aa: CASSRSGGETQYF
len: 13
abundance: many
v_gene: TRBV25-1
d_gene: -
j_gene: TRBJ2-5

CDR3nt: TGTGCCAGCAGTAGAAAGACTGGACAGGGGCTCTATGGCTACACCTTC
CDR3aa: CASSRKTGQGLYGYTF
len: 16
abundance: many
v_gene: TRBV6-2/TRBV6-3
d_gene: TRBD1
j_gene: TRBJ1-2

CDR3nt: TGCAGTGCTAGACGGGACACCCTCACAGATACGCAGTATTTT
CDR3aa: CSARRDTLTDTQYF
len: 14
abundance: -
v_gene: TRBV20-1
d_gene: -
j_gene: TRBJ2-3

CDR3nt: TGCGCCAGCAGCTTTGGGGACAGAGATACATATGGCTACACCTTC
CDR3aa: CASSFGDRDTYGYTF
len: 15
abundance: -
v_gene: TRBV5-1
d_gene: TRBD1
j_gene: TRBJ1-2

CDR3nt: TGTGCCAGCAGGCGACAGGGTACATTGACTAATGAAAAACTGTTTTTT
CDR3aa: CASRRQGTLTNEKLFF
len: 16
abundance: many
v_gene: TRBV12-3/TRBV12-4
d_gene: TRBD1
j_gene: TRBJ1-4

CDR3nt: TGCAGAGCGGACAATCGGGAGCTCACTGAAGCTTTCTTT
CDR3aa: CRADNRELTEAFF
len: 13
abundance: -
v_gene: TRBV20-1
d_gene: -
j_gene: TRBJ1-1

CDR3nt: TGTGCCATCAGGACCCCGGGACCACTCTCCGAGCAGTACTTC
CDR3aa: CAIRTPGPLSEQYF
len: 14
abundance: -
v_gene: TRBV10-3
d_gene: -
j_gene: TRBJ2-7

CDR3nt: TGCGCCACCACGAGGGACACCGGGGAGCTGTTTTTT
CDR3aa: CATTRDTGELFF
len: 12
abundance: -
v_gene: TRBV5-1
d_gene: -
j_gene: TRBJ2-2

CDR3nt: TGTGCCAGCAGCTTAGGGGGGGGGACCGAACGGAATGAGCAGTTCTTC
CDR3aa: CASSLGGGTERNEQFF
len: 16
abundance: few
v_gene: TRBV7-9
d_gene: TRBD2
j_gene: TRBJ2-1

CDR3nt: TGCAGTGCTACAAACCATCTAGATGGGAGCACAGATACGCAGTATTTT
CDR3aa: CSATNHLDGSTDTQYF
len: 16
abundance: -
v_gene: TRBV20-1
d_gene: -
j_gene: TRBJ2-3